The 23 T cell receptor beta chains below come from one sample, sequenced in a study of CD8 T cells in Susac syndrome. Reverse transcription of roughly 0.5 to 1 ug RNA was carried out with random hexamers. TCRdb itself ran the immunoSEQ multiplex PCR reads through MiXCR, one entry per CDR3 protein. The sample has about 160,000 distinct CDR3 sequences; 90% to 95% are singletons. The sample was CD4+ T cells from PBMCs. The receptor source for this set is a human donor in good health.

The gene calls are TRBV5-1 and TRBJ2-2; weak D call: TRBD1 (5 bases). The CDR3 is 17 residues long. Germline assignment: CDR1 SGHRS and CDR2 YFSETQ. V was shortened by 4 bases and J by 2 bases, with 18 bases between the two germline ends. The CDR3 reads CASSRRELRGNTGELFF. CDR3 DNA: TGCGCCAGCAGCCGCCGAGAATTAAGGGGAAACACCGGGGAGCTGTTTTTT.

CDR3 protein: CASSQRGTNEQYF. The CDR3 nucleotides read TGTGCCAGCAGCCAGCGGGGGACCAACGAGCAGTACTTC. The chain combines TRBV3-1 with TRBJ2-7; the match to TRBD2 covers 7 bases. V shed 3 bases, J shed 5 bases, and the junction held 4 bases outside the gene matches. CDR1 and CDR2 (germline): LGHDT, YNNKEL (reference sequence). The CDR3 is 13 amino acids.

J is TRBJ1-2 and V is TRBV7-9, with TRBD1 as a possible D gene (5 bases). V lost 3 bases to trimming and J lost 6 bases, with 17 bases between them. Germline CDR1 SEHNR, CDR2 FQNEAQ (reference sequence). The CDR3 loop spans 15 amino acids. The CDR3 DNA reads TGTGCCAGCAGCTTCTCTGGGGCCCCTTGGCATGGCTACACCTTC. Amino acids: CASSFSGAPWHGYTF.

The chain has TRBV7-3 and TRBJ2-5; possible D gene TRBD2, 6 bases. Trimming pared 3 bases from V and 3 bases from J, leaving 8 bases between. CDR1 is SGHTA, CDR2 FQGTGA, per germline. The CDR3 loop spans 13 amino acids. DNA of the CDR3: TGTGCCAGCAGCTTCATAGCGGAAGAGACCCAGTACTTC. It is translated as CASSFIAEETQYF. The variable domain in full, with the rest retrieved from reference TRBV7-3 and TRBJ2-5, is GAGVSQTPSNKVTEKGKYVELRCDPISGHTALYWYRQSLGQGPEFLIYFQGTGAADDSGLPNDRFFAVRPEGSVSTLKIQRTERGDSAVYLCASSFIAEETQYFGPGTRLLVL.

This sequence joins TRBV5-1 and TRBJ2-7; 7 positions agree with TRBD1. V was pared by 0 bases and J by 2 bases, with 5 bases of the junction left unmatched. The CDR3 extends over 15 amino acids. Germline V gene sequence: CDR1 SGHRS, CDR2 YFSETQ. Written as DNA, the CDR3 is TGCGCCAGCAGCTTGGAAGTGGGACAGACCTACGAGCAGTACTTC. Encoded protein: CASSLEVGQTYEQYF.

This chain joins TRBV19 and TRBJ2-7; D tentatively reads TRBD1 or TRBD2 (5 bases each). Germline-derived CDR1 and CDR2 are LNHDA and SQIVND (reference sequence). The CDR3 has 16 residues. Trimming stripped 4 bases from V and 1 base from J, with 17 bases between. Here the CDR3 reads CASSTEGPRHSYEQYF. In DNA, the CDR3 is TGTGCCAGTAGTACCGAGGGGCCGCGGCATTCCTACGAGCAGTACTTC. The entire variable domain, with the rest obtained from reference TRBV19 and TRBJ2-7, is as follows: DGGITQSPKYLFRKEGQNVTLSCEQNLNHDAMYWYRQDPGQGLRLIYYSQIVNDFQKGDIAEGYSVSREKKESFPLTVTSAQKNPTAFYLCASSTEGPRHSYEQYFGPGTRLTVT.

J is TRBJ2-5 and V is TRBV7-8, with 7 bases fitting TRBD1. The CDR3 loop spans 14 amino acids. The V gene's germline CDR1 is SGHVS and CDR2 FQNEAQ. Germline trimming cut 5 bases from V and 9 bases from J; bases unmatched to any gene: 12. The CDR3 nucleotides read TGTGCCAGCAGCCCAGGGACAGATCGGGGCGCCCAGTACTTC. It encodes CASSPGTDRGAQYF.

To note about this clonotype: At one boundary the junction diverges from the germline segment, which might be a read error. This chain links TRBV29-1 with TRBJ1-1; D is ambiguous. This CDR3 has 12 amino acids. The germline CDR1 and CDR2 sequences are SQVTM and ANQGSEA. CDR3 loop: CSLYRVNTKAFF. The CDR3 nucleotides are TGCAGCCTTTATCGGGTGAACACTAAAGCTTTCTTT.

The V and J genes are TRBV30 and TRBJ1-2; D remains ambiguous. The V end lost 0 bases, the J end lost 8 bases, and 13 bases lay between the germline ends. From germline, CDR1 is GTSNPN and CDR2 SVGIG (reference sequence). This CDR3 is built from 13 residues. CDR3 sequence reads: CAWSVEFAGGYTF. The CDR3 nucleotides are TGTGCCTGGAGTGTAGAGTTCGCGGGCGGCTACACCTTC.

CDR3 region: CASSAGLATEQYF. The CDR3 nucleotides read TGTGCCAGCAGCGCGGGACTTGCTACCGAGCAGTACTTC. The chain couples TRBV9 to TRBJ2-7; tentative D call: TRBD2 (6 bases). Germline CDR1 and CDR2: SGDLS and YYNGEE. V was cut by 3 bases and J by 6 bases, with 13 bases left in between. This CDR3 has 13 residues. Full variable domain (missing parts from reference TRBV9 and TRBJ2-7): DSGVTQTPKHLITATGQRVTLRCSPRSGDLSVYWYQQSLDQGLQFLIQYYNGEERAKGNILERFSAQQFPDLHSELNLSSLELGDSALYFCASSAGLATEQYFGPGTRLTVT.

The gene calls are TRBV3-1 and TRBJ2-1; D is perhaps TRBD2 (6 bases). V dropped 4 bases and J dropped 9 bases, with 10 bases sitting between them. The CDR3 is 12 residues long. Germline V gene lookup returns CDR1 LGHDT and CDR2 YNNKEL (reference sequence). CDR3: CASSPGAGEQFF. The CDR3 DNA reads as TGTGCCAGCAGCCCTGGAGCGGGTGAGCAGTTCTTC.

This chain uses TRBV6-2 or TRBV6-3 with TRBJ1-5; the D is unclear. CDR3 length: 15 residues. Germline lookup yields CDR1 MNHEY and CDR2 SVGEGT. The V gene lost 2 bases and the J gene lost 5 bases, with 13 bases spanning the gap. CDR3 in DNA: TGTGCCAGCAGTTACCCTTCGGGCGGAGATCAGCCCCAGCATTTT. It translates to CASSYPSGGDQPQHF.

The chain links TRBV4-3 to TRBJ1-2; TRBD1 matches at 8 bases. This CDR3 comprises 16 residues. V lost 0 bases and J lost 3; bases outside the gene matches: 6. Germline V gene sequence: CDR1 LGHNA, CDR2 YSLEER. CDR3 region: CASSQDGTGGYYGYTF. Here the CDR3 DNA reads TGCGCCAGCAGCCAAGATGGAACAGGGGGGTACTATGGCTACACCTTC.

V is TRBV6-4 and J is TRBJ2-2; D uncertain. The germline V and J ends were trimmed by 5 bases and 8 bases, with 12 bases remaining between them. The CDR3 consists of 13 residues. CDR1 and CDR2 from the germline V gene are MRHNA and SNTAGT. This CDR3 is CASSLTRTGELFF. As DNA, the CDR3 is TGTGCCAGCAGTCTAACAAGAACGGGGGAGCTGTTTTTT.

The rearrangement joins TRBV4-1 to TRBJ2-7, with 12 bases aligning to TRBD2. This CDR3 contains 14 residues. Germline trimming cut 5 bases from V and 3 bases from J; bases unmatched to any gene: 2. Germline V lookup: CDR1 MGHRA, CDR2 YSYEKL. The CDR3 here is CASSRLAGVYEQYF. CDR3 DNA: TGCGCCAGCAGCAGACTAGCGGGAGTCTACGAGCAGTACTTC.

The V call is TRBV10-3, the J call TRBJ2-7; D is perhaps TRBD2 (5 bases). This CDR3 is 13 amino acids long. Between the trimmed V and J ends, which lost 10 bases and 6 bases, there was a span of 19 bases. Germline CDR1 ENHRY, CDR2 SYGVKD. CDR3 residues: CATRGTDISEQYF. The CDR3 bases are TGTGCCACACGGGGTACCGACATATCCGAGCAGTACTTC.

The V gene is TRBV6-1, the J gene TRBJ1-3; D not certain. Between the trimmed V and J ends, which lost 6 bases and 8 bases, there was a span of 11 bases. The CDR3 sequence is 12 residues long. Germline values: CDR1 MNHNS, CDR2 SASEGT. The CDR3 DNA reads TGTGCCAGCAGCCAGGTTTGGGACACCATATATTTT. Its protein product is CASSQVWDTIYF.

The chain joins TRBV30 to TRBJ2-1; TRBD2 might be the D (6 bases). Between the trimmed V and J ends, which lost 2 bases and 3 bases, there was a span of 11 bases. CDR1 and CDR2 from the germline V gene are GTSNPN and SVGIG (reference sequence). The CDR3 totals 14 residues. CDR3 sequence: CAWSQSGYYNEQFF. The CDR3 DNA follows: TGTGCCTGGAGTCAAAGCGGGTACTACAATGAGCAGTTCTTC.

The table lists this clonotype with a count of one. V and J are TRBV5-4 and TRBJ2-1; 10 nucleotides align to TRBD2. Germline CDR1 reads SGHNT; CDR2 reads YYREEE (reference sequence). The CDR3 has 15 residues. V trimming: 2 bases; J trimming: 4 bases; junction bases outside the gene matches: 3. The DNA of the CDR3 is TGTGCCAGCAGCTTTAGCGGGGGGCAGTACAATGAGCAGTTCTTC. It specifies CASSFSGGQYNEQFF.

The chain joins TRBV19 to TRBJ1-2, with 11 bases aligning to TRBD1. Germline CDR1 and CDR2: LNHDA and SQIVND (reference sequence). The CDR3 totals 14 residues. V lost 5 bases to trimming and J lost 3 bases; unmatched junction nucleotides: 2. In DNA form, the CDR3 reads TGTGCCAGTAGTGGGACAGGGGGAGACTATGGCTACACCTTC. Its translation is CASSGTGGDYGYTF. The variable domain in full, with the rest retrieved from reference TRBV19 and TRBJ1-2, is DGGITQSPKYLFRKEGQNVTLSCEQNLNHDAMYWYRQDPGQGLRLIYYSQIVNDFQKGDIAEGYSVSREKKESFPLTVTSAQKNPTAFYLCASSGTGGDYGYTFGSGTRLTVV.

The CDR3 loop reads CSARRDSNQPQHF. As DNA, the CDR3 is TGCAGTGCCAGAAGGGATAGCAATCAGCCCCAGCATTTT. The V and J genes are TRBV20-1 and TRBJ1-5; D is unresolved. Germline V gene sequence: CDR1 DFQATT, CDR2 SNEGSKA (reference sequence). V shed 6 bases and J shed 0 bases, with 9 bases lying between them. This CDR3 region has 13 residues.

The chain joins TRBV18 to TRBJ1-1; unclear D gene. The CDR3 extends over 16 amino acids. Germline lookup yields CDR1 KGHSH and CDR2 LQKENI. The V gene lost 6 bases and the J gene lost 1 base, with 18 bases spanning the gap. Here the CDR3 DNA reads TGTGCCAGCTCGTACGAGGTAGGCCGAGGGAACACTGAAGCTTTCTTT. Translation gives CASSYEVGRGNTEAFF.

The chain joins TRBV20-1 to TRBJ1-1; D gene uncertain. Germline V gene data show CDR1 as DFQATT and CDR2 as SNEGSKA (reference sequence). CDR3 length: 14 amino acids. Trimming left V 6 bases short and J 4 bases short, with 18 bases between. CDR3 nucleotide sequence: TGCAGTGCCAATAGACCGCACAAGCTCACTGAAGCTTTCTTT. It is translated as CSANRPHKLTEAFF.